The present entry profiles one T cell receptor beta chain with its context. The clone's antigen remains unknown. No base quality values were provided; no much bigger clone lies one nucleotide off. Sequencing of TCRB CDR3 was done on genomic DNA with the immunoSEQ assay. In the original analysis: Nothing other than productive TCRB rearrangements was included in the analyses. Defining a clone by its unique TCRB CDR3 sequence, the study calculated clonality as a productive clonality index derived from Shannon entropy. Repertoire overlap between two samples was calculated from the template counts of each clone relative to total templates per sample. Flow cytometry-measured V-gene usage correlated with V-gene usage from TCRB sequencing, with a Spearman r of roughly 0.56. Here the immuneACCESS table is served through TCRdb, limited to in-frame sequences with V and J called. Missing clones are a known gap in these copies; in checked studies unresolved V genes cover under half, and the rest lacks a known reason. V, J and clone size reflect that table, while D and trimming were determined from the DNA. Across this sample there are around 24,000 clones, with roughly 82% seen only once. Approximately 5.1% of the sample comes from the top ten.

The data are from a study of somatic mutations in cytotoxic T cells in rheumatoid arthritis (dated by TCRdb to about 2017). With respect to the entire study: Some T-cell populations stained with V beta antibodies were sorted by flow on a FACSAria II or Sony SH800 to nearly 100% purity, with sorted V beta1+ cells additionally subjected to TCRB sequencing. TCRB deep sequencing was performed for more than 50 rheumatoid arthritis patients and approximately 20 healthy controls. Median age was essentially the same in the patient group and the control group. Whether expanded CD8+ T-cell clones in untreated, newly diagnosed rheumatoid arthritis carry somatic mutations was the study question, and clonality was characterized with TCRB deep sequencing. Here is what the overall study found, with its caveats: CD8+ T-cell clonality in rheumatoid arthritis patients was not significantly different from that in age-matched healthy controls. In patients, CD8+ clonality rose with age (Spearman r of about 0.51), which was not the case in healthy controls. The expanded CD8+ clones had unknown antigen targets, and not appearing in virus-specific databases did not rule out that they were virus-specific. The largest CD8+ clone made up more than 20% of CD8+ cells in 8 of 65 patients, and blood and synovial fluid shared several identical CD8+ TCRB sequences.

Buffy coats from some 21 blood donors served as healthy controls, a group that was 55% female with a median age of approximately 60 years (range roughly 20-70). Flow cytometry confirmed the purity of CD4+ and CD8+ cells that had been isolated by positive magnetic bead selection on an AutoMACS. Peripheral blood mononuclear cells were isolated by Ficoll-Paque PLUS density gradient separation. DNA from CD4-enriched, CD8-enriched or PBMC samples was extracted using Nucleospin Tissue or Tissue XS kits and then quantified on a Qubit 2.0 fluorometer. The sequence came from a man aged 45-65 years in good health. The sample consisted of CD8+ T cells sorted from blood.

The CDR3 reads CASSQLGVANYGYTF. The DNA sequence is as follows: TGCGCCAGCAGCCAACTGGGGGTAGCTAACTATGGCTACACCTTC. Recombination linked TRBV4-1 to TRBJ1-2; TRBD1 is a weak D gene call, 5 bases matching. Reading the germline V gene gives CDR1 MGHRA and CDR2 YSYEKL. V is reduced by 2 bases and J by 0 bases, leaving a spacing of 10 bases between them. The CDR3 spans 15 residues, from the cysteine through the phenylalanine. Kept here is only the CDR3 DNA, which spans 45 bases and is read in frame from base 1.